Reported below is one TCR beta chain. Germline V gene lookup returns CDR1 SQVTM and CDR2 ANQGSEA. The CDR3 runs to 15 residues. The J segment lost 4 bases and the V segment lost 6 bases, leaving 11 bases of the junction unmatched. The sample comes from a study of cytotoxic CD8 clonotypes in ibrutinib-treated CLL. The wider study: The study included about 11 relapsed/refractory and roughly 16 treatment-naive patients; 17 had IGHV unmutated disease. Investigators reported some 25 partial and 2 complete responses; after median approximately 74 months, about 15 patients remained remitted and about 12 progressed.

Measured with immunoSEQ multiplex PCR; TCRdb has only the in-frame clones, and not every one. The sample records over 30,000 clones, 55% to 80% being singletons. This receptor was taken from a human donor with chronic lymphocytic leukemia. The sequencing used PBMCs, collected at disease progression, from a patient treated with ibrutinib. This chain links TRBV29-1 with TRBJ2-5, with TRBD2 identical over 10 bases. As DNA, the CDR3 is TGCAGCGTGGGCGCGGGACTAGCGAGCGTAGAGACCCAGTACTTC. Protein: CSVGAGLASVETQYF.